This T cell receptor (beta chain) stems from a study of shared T cell receptors in the human thymus. Profiled with immunoSEQ multiplex PCR; TCRdb holds only in-frame clones, not every one. The data contain 650,000 to 950,000 clones, 70% to 90% of them singletons. The CDR3 has 13 residues. Trimming removed 5 bases from V and 8 bases from J, with 15 bases in between. Germline V lookup: CDR1 MNHNS, CDR2 SASEGT. This clone is a singleton in its sample. The sample also formed part of further work on human thymus T cells. That report adds: Infants served as donors; they were healthy and Finnish and were having corrective surgery for congenital heart defects. The source of the thymus tissue was resections taken during corrective heart surgery. V and J genes seemed to be used with bias in thymic and blood repertoires. Related studies noted strongly shared thymic repertoires across unrelated people.

The origin of this receptor is a girl in the first two years of life with a congenital heart defect. Sequencing was performed on thymocytes. The V call is TRBV6-1, the J call TRBJ1-2; D unclear. The CDR3 coding sequence is TGTGCCAGCAGTTCGGACGGAGGAGACGGCTACACCTTC. It specifies CASSSDGGDGYTF.